A single sample gave rise to the 23 T cell receptor beta chains below, sequenced in a study of cytomegalovirus exposure and HLA in healthy donors. A multiplex PCR was run with 60 Vbeta primers and 13 Jbeta primers. Sequencing used immunoSEQ multiplex PCR; TCRdb keeps in-frame clones, though not all of them. The sample yields about 88,000 clones, roughly 71% seen once. Sequenced input: PBMCs. These receptors were collected from a man aged 45-65 years in good health and CMV-seronegative.

The rearrangement links TRBV4-1 to TRBJ1-2, with 8 positions matching TRBD1. The CDR3 is made up of 12 amino acids. The ends lost 4 bases at V and 5 bases at J; junction bases unmatched: 0. Germline lookup yields CDR1 MGHRA and CDR2 YSYEKL. The DNA of the CDR3 is TGCGCCAGCAGCCGGACAGGGTATGGCTACACCTTC. Its translation is CASSRTGYGYTF.

The rearrangement links TRBV30 to TRBJ1-5; tentative D call: TRBD1 (5 bases). CDR1 is GTSNPN and CDR2 is SVGIG in the germline V gene (reference sequence). V shed 1 base and J shed 11 bases, with 15 bases lying between them. The CDR3 is made up of 13 amino acids. The CDR3 region is CAWSDGGGSAQHF. The CDR3 nucleotides are TGTGCCTGGAGTGACGGGGGTGGCTCGGCCCAGCATTTT.

This chain links TRBV5-4 with TRBJ2-2; 9 bases line up with TRBD1. In germline, CDR1 is SGHNT, CDR2 YYREEE (reference sequence). V lost 0 bases to trimming and J lost 3 bases; unmatched junction nucleotides: 9. This CDR3 has 18 residues. The CDR3 DNA reads as TGTGCCAGCAGCTTGGGGGGACTACAGGGGGCCGACACCGGGGAGCTGTTTTTT. Its translation: CASSLGGLQGADTGELFF.

This sequence joins TRBV7-2 and TRBJ2-3; 10 bases match TRBD2. Trimming removed 4 bases from V and 7 bases from J; junction bases left unmatched: 11. This CDR3 spans 16 amino acids. Germline assignment: CDR1 SGHTA and CDR2 FQGNSA. CDR3 protein: CASSSTGTSAWHTQYF. The CDR3 region has the DNA TGTGCCAGCAGCTCCACCGGGACTAGCGCGTGGCATACGCAGTATTTT.

The chain carries TRBV5-4 and TRBJ2-1; 7 bases are a match to TRBD2. The trim removed 4 bases at V and 3 bases at J, leaving 7 bases unmatched. Germline V lookup: CDR1 SGHNT, CDR2 YYREEE (reference sequence). This CDR3 comprises 15 residues. The CDR3 spells CASSLSGANYNEQFF. For the CDR3, the DNA is TGTGCCAGCAGCCTAAGCGGGGCGAACTACAATGAGCAGTTCTTC.

The CDR3 region has the DNA TGTGCCAGCAGCTTGGAACAGGGCTACACTGAAGCTTTCTTT. Protein: CASSLEQGYTEAFF. The chain uses TRBV5-6 and TRBJ1-1; possible D gene TRBD1, 6 bases. This CDR3 spans 14 amino acids. V was trimmed by 0 bases and J by 3 bases, leaving 9 bases between them. Germline V lookup: CDR1 SGHDT, CDR2 YYEEEE.

V gene TRBV25-1 combines with J gene TRBJ2-1; D is undetermined. The CDR3 runs to 15 residues. V lost 5 bases and J 3 bases, leaving 14 bases between the germline ends. CDR1 and CDR2 (germline): MGHDK, SYGVNS. CDR3 protein: CASSWSGDFYNEQFF. The CDR3 nucleotides read TGTGCCAGCAGTTGGTCCGGAGACTTCTACAATGAGCAGTTCTTC.

The chain couples TRBV7-8 to TRBJ2-2; 7 bases are shared with TRBD2. From germline, CDR1 is SGHVS and CDR2 FQNEAQ. Losses at the gene ends were 5 bases for V and 4 bases for J; bases not matched to a gene: 10. This CDR3 contains 16 residues. This CDR3 is CASSGRLAGPTGELFF. CDR3 bases: TGTGCCAGCAGCGGAAGACTAGCTGGTCCCACCGGGGAGCTGTTTTTT. Full variable domain (missing parts from reference TRBV7-8 and TRBJ2-2): GAGVSQSPRYKVAKRGQDVALRCDPISGHVSLFWYQQALGQGPEFLTYFQNEAQLDKSGLPSDRFFAERPEGSVSTLKIQRTQQEDSAVYLCASSGRLAGPTGELFFGEGSRLTVL.

This chain uses TRBV5-1 with TRBJ1-1; a weak D match, TRBD1 (5 bases). This CDR3 comprises 14 residues. Germline values: CDR1 SGHRS, CDR2 YFSETQ. Trimming removed 2 bases from V and 3 bases from J, with 11 bases in between. CDR3: CASSFRGGDTEAFF. The DNA of the CDR3 is TGCGCCAGCAGCTTTCGGGGAGGGGACACTGAAGCTTTCTTT.

This rearrangement joins TRBV4-2 to TRBJ2-3; D possibly corresponds to TRBD2 (6 bases). The CDR3 length is 17 residues. Germline V gene sequence: CDR1 LGHNA, CDR2 YNFKEQ. Trimming removed 0 bases from V and 6 bases from J, with 19 bases in between. CDR3 nucleotide sequence: TGTGCCAGCAGCCAAGAGGCTACGGGACTTCCCACGGATACGCAGTATTTT. Its translation: CASSQEATGLPTDTQYF.

J is TRBJ2-4 and V is TRBV19; possible D gene TRBD2, 7 bases. CDR3 length: 14 amino acids. The V end lost 7 bases, the J end lost 8 bases, and 18 bases lay between the germline ends. Germline loops: CDR1 LNHDA, CDR2 SQIVND (reference sequence). CDR3 sequence: CASTKGGGADIQYF. In DNA form, the CDR3 reads TGTGCCAGTACCAAAGGCGGGGGCGCGGACATTCAGTACTTC. Full variable domain (missing parts from reference TRBV19 and TRBJ2-4): DGGITQSPKYLFRKEGQNVTLSCEQNLNHDAMYWYRQDPGQGLRLIYYSQIVNDFQKGDIAEGYSVSREKKESFPLTVTSAQKNPTAFYLCASTKGGGADIQYFGAGTRLSVL.

The chain employs TRBV2 and TRBJ2-7; D not resolved. Trimming took 3 bases from V and 7 from J, leaving 10 bases between them. Germline CDR1 SNHLY, CDR2 FYNNEI. The CDR3 contains 12 residues. The CDR3 protein is CASSEDWREQYF. The CDR3 DNA is TGTGCCAGCAGTGAGGATTGGCGGGAGCAGTACTTC.

This clone was seen only a few times. The rearrangement joins TRBV6-1 to TRBJ2-7; 7 bases agree with TRBD1. From germline, CDR1 is MNHNS and CDR2 SASEGT. With 6 bases clipped from V and 3 bases from J, the junction kept 8 bases outside the gene matches. This CDR3 comprises 14 residues. Here the CDR3 reads CASRQTGSSYEQYF. Written as DNA, the CDR3 is TGTGCCAGCAGACAGACAGGGTCAAGCTACGAGCAGTACTTC.

The chain has TRBV5-1 and TRBJ1-5, with 10 bases fitting TRBD1. The germline CDR1 and CDR2 sequences are SGHRS and YFSETQ. The CDR3 has 14 residues. Losses at the gene ends were 5 bases for V and 7 bases for J; bases not matched to a gene: 6. The CDR3 region is CASSWTGGGQPQHF. The DNA for the CDR3 is TGCGCCAGCAGTTGGACAGGGGGTGGCCAGCCCCAGCATTTT.

This chain connects TRBV28 to TRBJ1-4; D remains ambiguous. Germline V lookup: CDR1 MDHEN, CDR2 SYDVKM. V lost 2 bases and J lost 0, with 16 bases in between. The CDR3 sequence is 18 residues long. The CDR3 sequence is CASSLGQVLWATNEKLFF. DNA for the CDR3: TGTGCCAGCAGTTTAGGCCAGGTACTCTGGGCAACTAATGAAAAACTGTTTTTT.

The chain recombines TRBV4-3 with TRBJ2-3, with a weak D call TRBD1 (6 bases). The CDR3 sequence is 14 residues long. Germline V gene data show CDR1 as LGHNA and CDR2 as YSLEER. Trimming removed 4 bases at V and 2 bases at J, with 10 bases between. The DNA of the CDR3 is TGCGCCAGCAGCCCCGACAGGATCACAGATACGCAGTATTTT. Its translation: CASSPDRITDTQYF.

V and J are TRBV29-1 and TRBJ2-3, with 7 bases that match TRBD1. V was pared by 8 bases and J by 5 bases, with 10 bases of the junction left unmatched. There are 13 residues in the CDR3. Germline CDR1 SQVTM, CDR2 ANQGSEA. The CDR3 DNA follows: TGCAGCACAAGACAGGGTAAAGGAGATACGCAGTATTTT. It yields the protein CSTRQGKGDTQYF.

The sample holds a few counts of this clone. The chain is built from TRBV10-3 and TRBJ1-1, with D perhaps matching TRBD1 (5 bases). CDR1 and CDR2 (germline): ENHRY, SYGVKD. The CDR3 loop spans 14 amino acids. The V end was cut by 11 bases, the J end by 4 bases, with 20 bases between. The CDR3 protein is CAAKGREAGTEAFF. The CDR3 region has the DNA TGTGCCGCCAAGGGGCGGGAAGCCGGCACTGAAGCTTTCTTT.

This clone was observed a handful of times. This chain uses TRBV13 with TRBJ2-5; 7 nucleotides match TRBD1. The CDR3 length is 14 residues. With V trimmed by 4 bases and J by 3 bases, 5 bases remained unmatched. Germline V gives CDR1 PRHDT, CDR2 FYEKMQ (reference sequence). This CDR3 is CASSSGTAEETQYF. The CDR3 bases are TGTGCCAGCAGCTCCGGGACAGCCGAAGAGACCCAGTACTTC.

This clone occurred a few times. The chain recombines TRBV10-3 with TRBJ1-4; D unresolved. Per the germline V gene, CDR1 is ENHRY and CDR2 is SYGVKD. V was clipped by 6 bases and J by 5 bases, with 4 bases between them. This CDR3 comprises 11 residues. This CDR3 is CAISSNEKLFF. Written as DNA, the CDR3 is TGTGCCATCAGCTCGAATGAAAAACTGTTTTTT.

The rearrangement uses TRBV9 and TRBJ1-2; 7 bases are shared with TRBD1. Germline assignment: CDR1 SGDLS and CDR2 YYNGEE. The CDR3 covers 15 residues. After removal of 0 bases from V and 0 bases from J, the junction contained 2 bases not matched to a gene. The DNA of the CDR3 is TGTGCCAGCAGCGTAGTTGGGACAGCTAACTATGGCTACACCTTC. It specifies CASSVVGTANYGYTF.

CDR3 amino acids: CSVHTGSQETQYF. The CDR3 bases are TGCAGCGTCCACACAGGTTCACAAGAGACCCAGTACTTC. This rearrangement joins TRBV29-1 to TRBJ2-5, with TRBD1 as a possible D gene (5 bases). Germline values: CDR1 SQVTM, CDR2 ANQGSEA. The V gene lost 6 bases and the J gene lost 2 bases, with 13 bases spanning the gap. The CDR3 has 13 residues.

The chain carries TRBV10-3 and TRBJ2-7; 7 nucleotides align to TRBD1. J gave up 2 bases and V 10 bases, and 2 bases lay outside the gene matches. Germline CDR1 and CDR2: ENHRY and SYGVKD. The CDR3 runs to 11 residues. As DNA, the CDR3 is TGTGCCACGGGACAGACCTACGAGCAGTACTTC. Its protein product is CATGQTYEQYF.